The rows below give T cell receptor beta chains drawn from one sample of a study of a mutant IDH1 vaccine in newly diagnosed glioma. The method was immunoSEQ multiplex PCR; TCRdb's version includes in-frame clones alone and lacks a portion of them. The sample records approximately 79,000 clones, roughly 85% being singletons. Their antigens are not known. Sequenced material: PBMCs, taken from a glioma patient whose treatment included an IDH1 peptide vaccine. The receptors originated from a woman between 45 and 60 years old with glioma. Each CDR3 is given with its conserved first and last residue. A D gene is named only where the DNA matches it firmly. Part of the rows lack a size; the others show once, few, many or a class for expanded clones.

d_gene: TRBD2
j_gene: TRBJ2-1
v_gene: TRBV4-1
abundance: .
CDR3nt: TGCGCCAGCACCGTGACTAGCGGCTCCTACAATGAGCAGTTCTTC
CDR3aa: CASTVTSGSYNEQFF

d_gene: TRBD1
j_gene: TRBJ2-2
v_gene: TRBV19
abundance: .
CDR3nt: TGTGCCAGTAGTATAAGGGGGCCCACCGGGGAGCTGTTTTTT
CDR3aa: CASSIRGPTGELFF

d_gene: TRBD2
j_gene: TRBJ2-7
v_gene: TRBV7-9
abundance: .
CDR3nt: TGTGCCAGCAGCCCGACTAGCGGGAGGTTCTACGAGCAGTACTTC
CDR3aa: CASSPTSGRFYEQYF

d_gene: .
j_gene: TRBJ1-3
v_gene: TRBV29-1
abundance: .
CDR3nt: TGCAGCGTCCGGGGGGGGTTGAACACCATATATTTT
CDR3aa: CSVRGGLNTIYF

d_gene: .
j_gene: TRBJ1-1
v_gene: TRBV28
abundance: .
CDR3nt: TGTGCCAGCAGTTTTCCGGACTTGAACACTGAAGCTTTCTTT
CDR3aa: CASSFPDLNTEAFF

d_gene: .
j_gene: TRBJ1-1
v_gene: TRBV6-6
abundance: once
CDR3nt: TGTGCCAGCAGTTACGGACGGGTTACGGACACTGAAGCTTTCTTT
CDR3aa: CASSYGRVTDTEAFF

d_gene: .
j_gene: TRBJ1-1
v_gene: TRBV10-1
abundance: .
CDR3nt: TGCGCCAGCAGTAGGGACATTCTGAACACTGAAGCTTTCTTT
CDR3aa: CASSRDILNTEAFF

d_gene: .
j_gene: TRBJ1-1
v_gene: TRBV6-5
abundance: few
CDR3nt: TGTGCCAGCAGTTACCAGGGTATTACTGAAGCTTTCTTT
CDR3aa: CASSYQGITEAFF

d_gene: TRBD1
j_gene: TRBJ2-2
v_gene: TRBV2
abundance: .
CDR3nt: TGTGCCAGCAGTCGGACAGGGTGGGGAACCGGGGAGCTGTTTTTT
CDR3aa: CASSRTGWGTGELFF

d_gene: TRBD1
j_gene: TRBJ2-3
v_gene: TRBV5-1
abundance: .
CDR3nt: TGCGCCAGCAGCTTACAGGGGGCCGGCACAGATACGCAGTATTTT
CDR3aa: CASSLQGAGTDTQYF

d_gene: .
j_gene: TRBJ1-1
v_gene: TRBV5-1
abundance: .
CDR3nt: TGCGCCAGCAGCTTTTTTGGGTCCCAGAACACTGAAGCTTTCTTT
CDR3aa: CASSFFGSQNTEAFF

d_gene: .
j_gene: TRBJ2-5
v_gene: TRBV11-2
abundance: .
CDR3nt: TGTGCCAGCAGCTTCGGGGTACAAGAGACCCAGTACTTC
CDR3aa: CASSFGVQETQYF

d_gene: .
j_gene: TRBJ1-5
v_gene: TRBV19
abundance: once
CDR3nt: TGTGCCAGTAGTACCTGGACGGAAAGCAATCAGCCCCAGCATTTT
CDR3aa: CASSTWTESNQPQHF

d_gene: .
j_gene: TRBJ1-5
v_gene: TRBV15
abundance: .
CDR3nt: TGTGCCACCAGCAGAGATGATCGGGGTCAGCCCCAGCATTTT
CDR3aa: CATSRDDRGQPQHF

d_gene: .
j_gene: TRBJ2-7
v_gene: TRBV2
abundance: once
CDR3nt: TGTGCCAGCAGTGATGCAGGGTTTTACGAGCAGTACTTC
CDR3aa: CASSDAGFYEQYF

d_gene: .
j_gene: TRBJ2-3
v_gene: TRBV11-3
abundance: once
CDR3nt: TGTGCCAGCAGCTTCGACGGACGGGGAGATACGCAGTATTTT
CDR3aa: CASSFDGRGDTQYF

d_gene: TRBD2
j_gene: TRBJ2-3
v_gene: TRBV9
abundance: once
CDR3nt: TGTGCCAGCAGCTCCGATGTAGCGGGAGGGGGTACAGATACGCAGTATTTT
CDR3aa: CASSSDVAGGGTDTQYF

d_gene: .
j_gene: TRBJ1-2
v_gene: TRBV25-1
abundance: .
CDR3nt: TGTGCCAGCAGTGGACACGGCTATGGCTACACCTTC
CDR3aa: CASSGHGYGYTF

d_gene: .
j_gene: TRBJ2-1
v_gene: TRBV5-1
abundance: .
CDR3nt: TGCGCCAGCAGCTCGTTGGAGAGCTCCTACAATGAGCAGTTCTTC
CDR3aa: CASSSLESSYNEQFF

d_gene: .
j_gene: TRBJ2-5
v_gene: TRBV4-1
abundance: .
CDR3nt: TGCGCCAGCAGCCAAAGGGCAGGGAAAGAGACCCAGTACTTC
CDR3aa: CASSQRAGKETQYF

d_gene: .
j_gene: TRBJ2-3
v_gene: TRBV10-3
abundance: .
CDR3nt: TGTGCCATCAGTGAGTCGGGGCCTCCCGAAGATACGCAGTATTTT
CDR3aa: CAISESGPPEDTQYF

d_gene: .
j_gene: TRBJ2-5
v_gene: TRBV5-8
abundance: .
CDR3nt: TGTGCCAGCACCTTTTTCAGGGGTTATAGAGAGACCCAGTACTTC
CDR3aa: CASTFFRGYRETQYF

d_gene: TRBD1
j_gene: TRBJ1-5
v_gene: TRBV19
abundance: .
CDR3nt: TGTGCCAGTAGTATTGGGACAGGGGGCCGTAATCAGCCCCAGCATTTT
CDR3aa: CASSIGTGGRNQPQHF

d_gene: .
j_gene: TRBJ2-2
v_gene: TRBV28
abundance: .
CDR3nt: TGTGCCAGCAGTTTTGTGGACCGCGTATTCCTCGGGGAGCTGTTTTTT
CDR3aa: CASSFVDRVFLGELFF

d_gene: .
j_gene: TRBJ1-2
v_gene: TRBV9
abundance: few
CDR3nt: TGTGCCAGCAGCGTAGTACCCCCACATGGCTACACCTTC
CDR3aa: CASSVVPPHGYTF

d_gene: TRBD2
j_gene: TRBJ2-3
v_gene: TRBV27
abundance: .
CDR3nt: TGTGCCAGCAGTTTACCGGGAGGGTCGGATACGCAGTATTTT
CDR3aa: CASSLPGGSDTQYF

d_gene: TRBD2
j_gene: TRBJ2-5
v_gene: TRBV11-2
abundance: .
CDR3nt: TGTGCCAGCAGCTTCACGCCGAGCGGGAGGGCCCGGGAGACCCAGTACTTC
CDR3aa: CASSFTPSGRARETQYF

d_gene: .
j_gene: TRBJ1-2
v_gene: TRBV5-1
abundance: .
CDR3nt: TGCGCCAGCAGCTTGGCCGGGCTCAAGGGCTATGGCTACACCTTC
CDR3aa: CASSLAGLKGYGYTF

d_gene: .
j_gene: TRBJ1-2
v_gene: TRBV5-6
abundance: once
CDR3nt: TGTGCCAGCAGTAACGACCCGGGACAAAACTATGGCTACACCTTC
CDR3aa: CASSNDPGQNYGYTF

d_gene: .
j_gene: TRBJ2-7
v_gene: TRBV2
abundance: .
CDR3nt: TGTGCCAGCAGGGGAGGCAAGTCCTACGAGCAGTACTTC
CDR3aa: CASRGGKSYEQYF

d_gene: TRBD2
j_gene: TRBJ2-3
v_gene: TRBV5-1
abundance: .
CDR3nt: TGCGCCAGCAGCACTAGCGGGAGAACAGATACGCAGTATTTT
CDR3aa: CASSTSGRTDTQYF

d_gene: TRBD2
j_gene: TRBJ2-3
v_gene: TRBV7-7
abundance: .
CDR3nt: TGTGCTAGCAGCCAAGAACTAGCGGGAGGGGTAGATACGCAGTATTTT
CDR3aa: CASSQELAGGVDTQYF

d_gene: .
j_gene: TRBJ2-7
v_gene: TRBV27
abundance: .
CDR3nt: TGTGCCAGCAGTTTTGCGGGTCCCTACGAGCAGTACTTC
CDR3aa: CASSFAGPYEQYF

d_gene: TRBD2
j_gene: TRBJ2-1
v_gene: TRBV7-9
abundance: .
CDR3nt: TGTGCCAGCAGCTTAGACGGGAGGGCCGTAATTGAGCAGTTCTTC
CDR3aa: CASSLDGRAVIEQFF

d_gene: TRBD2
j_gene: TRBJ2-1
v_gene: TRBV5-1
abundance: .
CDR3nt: TGCGCCAGCAGCTTGCGACTAGCGGGAACCATCTCGGGGGGGGTTCCCAATGAGCAGTTCTTC
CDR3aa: CASSLRLAGTISGGVPNEQFF

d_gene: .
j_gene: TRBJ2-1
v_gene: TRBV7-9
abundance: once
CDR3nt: TGTGCCAGCAGCCCTCCTACCAGACTAGGTGGAAGTGGCAATGAGCAGTTCTTC
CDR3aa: CASSPPTRLGGSGNEQFF

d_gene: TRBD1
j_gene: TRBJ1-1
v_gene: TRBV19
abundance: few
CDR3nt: TGTGCCAGTAGTTCGACAGGGACGACTGAAGCTTTCTTT
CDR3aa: CASSSTGTTEAFF

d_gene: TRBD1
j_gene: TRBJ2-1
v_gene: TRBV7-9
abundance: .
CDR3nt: TGTGCCAGCACCCGACAGGGTCATGAGCAGTTCTTC
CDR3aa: CASTRQGHEQFF

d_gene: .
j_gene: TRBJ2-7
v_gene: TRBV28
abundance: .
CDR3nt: TGTGCCAGCAGTTCTGACTTGTACGAGCAGTACTTC
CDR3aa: CASSSDLYEQYF

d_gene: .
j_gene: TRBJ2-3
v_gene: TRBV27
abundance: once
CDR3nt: TGTGCCAGTTTAGCGCCCACAGATACGCAGTATTTT
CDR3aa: CASLAPTDTQYF